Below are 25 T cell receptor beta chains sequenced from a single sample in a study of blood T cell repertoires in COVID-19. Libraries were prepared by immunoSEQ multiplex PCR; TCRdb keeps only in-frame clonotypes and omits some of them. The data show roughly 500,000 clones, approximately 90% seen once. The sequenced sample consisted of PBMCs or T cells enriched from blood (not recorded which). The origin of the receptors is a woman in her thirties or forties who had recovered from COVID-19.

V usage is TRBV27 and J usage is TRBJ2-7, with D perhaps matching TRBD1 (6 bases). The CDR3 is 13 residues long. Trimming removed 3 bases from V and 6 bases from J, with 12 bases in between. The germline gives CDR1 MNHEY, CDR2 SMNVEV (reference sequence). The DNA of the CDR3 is TGTGCCAGCAGTTTGGACAGTTGGGGCGAGCAGTACTTC. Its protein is CASSLDSWGEQYF.

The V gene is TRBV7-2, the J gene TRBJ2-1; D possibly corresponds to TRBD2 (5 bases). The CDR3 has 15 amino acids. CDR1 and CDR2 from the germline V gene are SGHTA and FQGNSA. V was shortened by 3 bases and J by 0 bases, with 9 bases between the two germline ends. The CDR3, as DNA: TGTGCCAGCAGCTTGAGGGCGCGCTCCTACAATGAGCAGTTCTTC. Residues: CASSLRARSYNEQFF.

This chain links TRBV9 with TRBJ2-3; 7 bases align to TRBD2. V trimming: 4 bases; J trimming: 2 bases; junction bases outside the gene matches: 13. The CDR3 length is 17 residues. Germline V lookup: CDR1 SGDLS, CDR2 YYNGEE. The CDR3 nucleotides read TGTGCCAGCAGCCCCCGTGGCCTGGCGGGGGTCACAGATACGCAGTATTTT. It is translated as CASSPRGLAGVTDTQYF.

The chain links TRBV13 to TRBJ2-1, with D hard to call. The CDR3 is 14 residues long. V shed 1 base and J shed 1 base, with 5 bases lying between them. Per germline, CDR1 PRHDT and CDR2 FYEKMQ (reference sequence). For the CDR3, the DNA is TGTGCCAGCAGCTTAGCGGGTTCCTACAATGAGCAGTTCTTC. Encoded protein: CASSLAGSYNEQFF.

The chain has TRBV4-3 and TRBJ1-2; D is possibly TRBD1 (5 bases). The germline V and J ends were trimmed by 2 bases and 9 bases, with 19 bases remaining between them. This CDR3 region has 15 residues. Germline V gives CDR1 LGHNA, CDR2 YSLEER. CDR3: CASSQSRRGLLRYTF. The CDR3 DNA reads TGCGCCAGCAGCCAAAGCAGGAGGGGACTTCTACGCTACACCTTC.

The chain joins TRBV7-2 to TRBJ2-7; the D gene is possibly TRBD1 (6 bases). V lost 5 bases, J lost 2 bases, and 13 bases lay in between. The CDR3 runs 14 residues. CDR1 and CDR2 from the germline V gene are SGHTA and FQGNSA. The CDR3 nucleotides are TGTGCCAGCAGCCCCTCCCAGGGGCCCTACGAGCAGTACTTC. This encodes CASSPSQGPYEQYF.

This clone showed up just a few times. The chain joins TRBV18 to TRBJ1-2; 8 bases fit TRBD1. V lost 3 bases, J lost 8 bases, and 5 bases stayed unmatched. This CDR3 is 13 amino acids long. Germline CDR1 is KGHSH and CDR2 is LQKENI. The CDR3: CASSPDRERGYTF. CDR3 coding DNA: TGTGCCAGCTCACCGGACAGGGAGAGGGGCTACACCTTC.

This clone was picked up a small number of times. DNA of the CDR3: TGTGCCAGCAGCTTATATCATAATACCGGGACAGGGGGGAATGAGCAGTTCTTC. Translating it yields CASSLYHNTGTGGNEQFF. The chain employs TRBV7-9 and TRBJ2-1, with 11 bases that match TRBD1. The CDR3 totals 18 residues. CDR1 is SEHNR, CDR2 FQNEAQ, per germline (reference sequence). J lost 7 bases, V lost 2 bases, and 13 bases had no gene match.

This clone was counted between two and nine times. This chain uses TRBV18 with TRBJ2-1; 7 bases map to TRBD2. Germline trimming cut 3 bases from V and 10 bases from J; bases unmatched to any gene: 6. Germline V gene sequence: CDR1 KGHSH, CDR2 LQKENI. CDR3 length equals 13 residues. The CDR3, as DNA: TGTGCCAGCTCACCGCTACTAGCGCAAGAGCAGTTCTTC. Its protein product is CASSPLLAQEQFF.

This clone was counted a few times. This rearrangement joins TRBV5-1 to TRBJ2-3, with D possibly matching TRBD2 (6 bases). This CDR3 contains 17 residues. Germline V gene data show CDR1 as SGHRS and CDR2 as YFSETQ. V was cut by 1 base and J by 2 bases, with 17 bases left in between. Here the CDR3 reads CASSLKSAGMITDTQYF. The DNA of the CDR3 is TGCGCCAGCAGCTTGAAGTCGGCGGGGATGATCACAGATACGCAGTATTTT.

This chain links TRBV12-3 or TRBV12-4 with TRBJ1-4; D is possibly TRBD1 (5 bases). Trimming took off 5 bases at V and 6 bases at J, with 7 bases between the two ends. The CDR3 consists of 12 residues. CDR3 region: CASSRGYEKLFF. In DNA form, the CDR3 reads TGTGCCAGCAGTCGGGGGTATGAAAAACTGTTTTTT.

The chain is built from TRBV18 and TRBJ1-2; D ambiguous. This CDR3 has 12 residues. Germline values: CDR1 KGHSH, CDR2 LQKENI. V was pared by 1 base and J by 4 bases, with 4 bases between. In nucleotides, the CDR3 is TGTGCCAGCTCACCACGGCTCTATGGCTACACCTTC. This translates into CASSPRLYGYTF.

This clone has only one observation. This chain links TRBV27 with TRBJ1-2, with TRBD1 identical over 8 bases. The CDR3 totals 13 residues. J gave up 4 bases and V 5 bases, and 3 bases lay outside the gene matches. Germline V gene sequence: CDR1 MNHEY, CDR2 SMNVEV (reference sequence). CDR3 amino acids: CASSPGGGYGYTF. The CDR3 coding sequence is TGTGCCAGCAGTCCAGGGGGCGGCTATGGCTACACCTTC.

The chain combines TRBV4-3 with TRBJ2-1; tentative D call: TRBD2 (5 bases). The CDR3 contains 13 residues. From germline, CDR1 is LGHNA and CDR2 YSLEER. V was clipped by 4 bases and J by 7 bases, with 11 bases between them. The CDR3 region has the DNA TGCGCCAGCAGCCCCCTGTCGGGGAATGAGCAGTTCTTC. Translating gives CASSPLSGNEQFF.

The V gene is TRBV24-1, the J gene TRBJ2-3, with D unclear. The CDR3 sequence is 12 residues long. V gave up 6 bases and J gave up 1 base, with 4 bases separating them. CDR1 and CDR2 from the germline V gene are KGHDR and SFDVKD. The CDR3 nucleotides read TGTGCCACCAGTCCTGGCACAGATACGCAGTATTTT. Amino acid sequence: CATSPGTDTQYF.

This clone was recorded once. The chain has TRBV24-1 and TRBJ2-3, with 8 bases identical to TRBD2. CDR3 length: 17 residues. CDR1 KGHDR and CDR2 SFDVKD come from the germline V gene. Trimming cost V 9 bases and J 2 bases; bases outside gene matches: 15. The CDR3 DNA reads TGTGCCACCTTCCGCCTAATGTCGGGAGGGCCCACAGATACGCAGTATTTT. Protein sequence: CATFRLMSGGPTDTQYF.

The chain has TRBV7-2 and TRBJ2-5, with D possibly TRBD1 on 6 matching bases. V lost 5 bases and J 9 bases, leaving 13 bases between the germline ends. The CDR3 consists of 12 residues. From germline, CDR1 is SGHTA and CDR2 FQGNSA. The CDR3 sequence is CASSPNRAAQYF. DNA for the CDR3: TGTGCCAGCAGCCCCAACAGGGCGGCCCAGTACTTC.

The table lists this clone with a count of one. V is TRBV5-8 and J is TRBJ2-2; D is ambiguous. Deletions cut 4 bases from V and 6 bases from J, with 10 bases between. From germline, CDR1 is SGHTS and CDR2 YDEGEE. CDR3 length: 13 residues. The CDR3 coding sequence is TGTGCCAGCAGCCCCGCACTGGCCGGGGAGCTGTTTTTT. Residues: CASSPALAGELFF.

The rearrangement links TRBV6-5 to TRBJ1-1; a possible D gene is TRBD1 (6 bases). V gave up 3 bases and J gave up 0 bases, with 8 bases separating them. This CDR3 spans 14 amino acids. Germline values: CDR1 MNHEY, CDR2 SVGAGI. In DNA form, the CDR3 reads TGTGCCAGCAGTTATGGACAGTTGAACACTGAAGCTTTCTTT. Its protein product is CASSYGQLNTEAFF.

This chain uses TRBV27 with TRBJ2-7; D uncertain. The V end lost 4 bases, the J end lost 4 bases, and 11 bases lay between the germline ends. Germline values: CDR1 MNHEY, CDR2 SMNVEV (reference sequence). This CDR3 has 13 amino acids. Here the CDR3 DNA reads TGTGCCAGCAGTTCCCCTTCCGGGTACGAGCAGTACTTC. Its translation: CASSSPSGYEQYF.

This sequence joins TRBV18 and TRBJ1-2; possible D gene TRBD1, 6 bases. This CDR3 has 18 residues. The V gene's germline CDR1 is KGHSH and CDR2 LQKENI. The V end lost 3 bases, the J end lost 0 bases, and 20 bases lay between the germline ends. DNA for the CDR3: TGTGCCAGCTCACCGTCCTTACAGGGCCCTGTTTCTAACTATGGCTACACCTTC. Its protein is CASSPSLQGPVSNYGYTF.

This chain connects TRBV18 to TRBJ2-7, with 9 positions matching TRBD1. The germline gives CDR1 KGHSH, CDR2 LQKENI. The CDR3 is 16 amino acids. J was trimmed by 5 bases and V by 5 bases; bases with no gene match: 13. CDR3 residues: CASSSIHRDRDHEQYF. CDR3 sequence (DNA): TGTGCCAGCTCATCTATCCACCGGGACAGGGACCACGAGCAGTACTTC.

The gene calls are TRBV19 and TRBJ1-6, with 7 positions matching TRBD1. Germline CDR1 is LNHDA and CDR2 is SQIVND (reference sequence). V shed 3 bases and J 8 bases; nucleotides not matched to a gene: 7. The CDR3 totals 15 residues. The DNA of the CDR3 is TGTGCCAGTAGTATGCAGCAGGGGGGTTATTCACCCCTCCACTTT. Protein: CASSMQQGGYSPLHF. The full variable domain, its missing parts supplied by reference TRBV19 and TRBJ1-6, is DGGITQSPKYLFRKEGQNVTLSCEQNLNHDAMYWYRQDPGQGLRLIYYSQIVNDFQKGDIAEGYSVSREKKESFPLTVTSAQKNPTAFYLCASSMQQGGYSPLHFGNGTRLTVT.

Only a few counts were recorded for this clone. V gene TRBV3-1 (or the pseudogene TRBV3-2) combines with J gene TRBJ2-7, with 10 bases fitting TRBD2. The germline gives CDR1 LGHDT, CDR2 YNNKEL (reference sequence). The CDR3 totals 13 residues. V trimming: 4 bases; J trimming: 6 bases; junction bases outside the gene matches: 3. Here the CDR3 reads CASSPGLATEQYF. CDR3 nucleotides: TGTGCCAGCAGCCCGGGACTAGCGACCGAGCAGTACTTC.

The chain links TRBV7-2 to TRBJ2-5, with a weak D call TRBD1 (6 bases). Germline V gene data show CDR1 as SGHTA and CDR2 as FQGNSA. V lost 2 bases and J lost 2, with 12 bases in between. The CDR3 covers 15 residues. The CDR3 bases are TGTGCCAGCAGCTTATACAGGGAAGGGCAAGAGACCCAGTACTTC. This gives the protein CASSLYREGQETQYF.